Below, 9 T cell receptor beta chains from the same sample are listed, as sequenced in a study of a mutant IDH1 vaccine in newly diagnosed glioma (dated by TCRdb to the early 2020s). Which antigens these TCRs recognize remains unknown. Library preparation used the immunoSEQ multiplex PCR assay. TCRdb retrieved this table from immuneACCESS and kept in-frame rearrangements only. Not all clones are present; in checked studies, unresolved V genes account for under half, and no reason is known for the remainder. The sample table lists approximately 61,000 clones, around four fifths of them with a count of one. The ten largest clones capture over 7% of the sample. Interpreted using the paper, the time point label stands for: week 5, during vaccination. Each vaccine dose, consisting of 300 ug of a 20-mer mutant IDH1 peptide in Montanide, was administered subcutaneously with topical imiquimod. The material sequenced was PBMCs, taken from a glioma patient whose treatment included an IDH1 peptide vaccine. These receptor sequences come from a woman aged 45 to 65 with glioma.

This CDR3 is CATSREAGTYEQYF. The CDR3 nucleotides read TGTGCCACCAGCAGAGAGGCAGGTACCTACGAGCAGTACTTC. V usage is TRBV15 and J usage is TRBJ2-7; D is unclear. The CDR3 is 14 amino acids. Trimming pared 0 bases from V and 2 bases from J, leaving 8 bases between. Looked up from germline, CDR1 is LNHNV and CDR2 is YYDKDF (reference sequence).

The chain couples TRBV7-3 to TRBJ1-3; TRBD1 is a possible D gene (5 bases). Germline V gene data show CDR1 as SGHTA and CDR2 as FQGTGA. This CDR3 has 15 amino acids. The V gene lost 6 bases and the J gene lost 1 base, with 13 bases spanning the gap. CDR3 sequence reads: CASSSTGLSGNTIYF. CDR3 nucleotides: TGTGCCAGCAGTTCTACAGGCTTATCTGGAAACACCATATATTTT.

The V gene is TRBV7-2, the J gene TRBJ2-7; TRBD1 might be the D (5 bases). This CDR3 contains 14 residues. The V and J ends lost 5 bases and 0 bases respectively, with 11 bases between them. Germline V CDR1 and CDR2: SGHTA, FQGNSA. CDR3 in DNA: TGTGCCAGCAGCGGCTTAGGGGTCTCCTACGAGCAGTACTTC. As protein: CASSGLGVSYEQYF.

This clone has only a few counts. CDR3: CASSQDLVTGELFF. CDR3 nucleotides: TGTGCCAGCAGCCAAGATCTGGTCACCGGGGAGCTGTTTTTT. This chain connects TRBV14 to TRBJ2-2, with D hard to call. This CDR3 is 14 amino acids long. CDR1 SGHDN and CDR2 FVKESK come from the germline V gene. Trimming cost V 0 bases and J 4 bases, with 6 bases left between them.

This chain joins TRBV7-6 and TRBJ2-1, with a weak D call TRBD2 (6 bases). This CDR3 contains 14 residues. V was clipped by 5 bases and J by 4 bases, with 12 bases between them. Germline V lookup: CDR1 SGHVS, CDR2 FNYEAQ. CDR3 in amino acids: CASSGRGTYNEQFF. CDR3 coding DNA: TGTGCCAGCAGCGGCCGGGGGACGTACAATGAGCAGTTCTTC.

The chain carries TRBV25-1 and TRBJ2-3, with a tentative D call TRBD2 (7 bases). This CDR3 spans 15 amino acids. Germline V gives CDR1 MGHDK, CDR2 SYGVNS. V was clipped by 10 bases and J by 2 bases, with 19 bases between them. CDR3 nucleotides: TGTGCCACCAAAAAAGGGGGGGGGCACACAGATACGCAGTATTTT. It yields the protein CATKKGGGHTDTQYF.

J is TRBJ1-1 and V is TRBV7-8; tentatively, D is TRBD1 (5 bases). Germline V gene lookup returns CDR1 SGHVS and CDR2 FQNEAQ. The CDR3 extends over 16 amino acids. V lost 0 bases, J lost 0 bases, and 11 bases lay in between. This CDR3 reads CASSLAPGIMNTEAFF. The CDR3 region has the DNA TGTGCCAGCAGCTTAGCCCCAGGGATAATGAACACTGAAGCTTTCTTT.

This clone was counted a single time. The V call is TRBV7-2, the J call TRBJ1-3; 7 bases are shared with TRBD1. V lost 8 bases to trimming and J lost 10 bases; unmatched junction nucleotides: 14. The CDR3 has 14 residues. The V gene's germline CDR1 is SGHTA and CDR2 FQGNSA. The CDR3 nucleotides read TGTGCCAGCTCCGACAGGGCTCTAAGTGGGACCATATATTTT. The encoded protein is CASSDRALSGTIYF.

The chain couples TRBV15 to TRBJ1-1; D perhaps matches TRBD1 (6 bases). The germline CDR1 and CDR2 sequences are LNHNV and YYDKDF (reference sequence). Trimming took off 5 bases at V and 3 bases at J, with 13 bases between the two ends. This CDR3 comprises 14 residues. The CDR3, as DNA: TGTGCCACCAGCCTCCGGGGGCCCCACACTGAAGCTTTCTTT. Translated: CATSLRGPHTEAFF.